These 6 T cell receptor beta chains were sequenced from one sample in a study of CD8+CD57+ T cells in acquired aplastic anemia (dated by TCRdb to 2016 to 2019). The sample was run on an Illumina HiSeq 2000. Profiling of TCR beta VDJ combinations and CDR3 sequences used genomic DNA as the template. In-frame beta chains were kept once TCRdb had trimmed the public reads at Q25 with fastp and called clones with MiXCR. Every entry covers one CDR3 protein and lists the most common genes and DNA from its rows. The sample table records about 190,000 distinct CDR3 sequences; about 53% of these occur just once. 16% of the sample goes to the ten largest clones. Sequenced input: sorted CD4+, CD8+, or CD8+CD57+ T cells (not recorded which) from PBMCs. The origin of the receptors is a human donor in good health, serving as a control.

The rearrangement links TRBV10-3 to TRBJ2-2, with a possible D match to TRBD1 (5 bases). This CDR3 is 12 amino acids long. The V end was cut by 2 bases, the J end by 8 bases, with 6 bases between. Germline-derived CDR1 and CDR2 are ENHRY and SYGVKD. The CDR3 region has the DNA TGTGCCATCAGTGAGGGGGCAGGGGAGCTGTTTTTT. It yields the protein CAISEGAGELFF.

The sample holds a few counts of this clonotype. The chain combines TRBV24-1 with TRBJ1-2, with D unclear. Looked up from germline, CDR1 is KGHDR and CDR2 is SFDVKD. The CDR3 is made up of 13 amino acids. V lost 5 bases and J 2 bases, leaving 8 bases between the germline ends. The chain's CDR3 is CATSGAVNYGYTF. DNA for the CDR3: TGTGCCACCAGTGGGGCAGTAAACTATGGCTACACCTTC.

The V call is TRBV7-2, the J call TRBJ1-2; D perhaps matches TRBD1 (5 bases). CDR3 length equals 14 residues. V was cut by 7 bases and J by 3 bases, with 15 bases left in between. In germline, CDR1 is SGHTA, CDR2 FQGNSA. CDR3 amino acids: CASTNLQGHYGYTF. The CDR3 nucleotides read TGTGCCAGCACCAATCTCCAGGGCCACTATGGCTACACCTTC.

This clonotype was observed a few times. This chain joins TRBV5-1 and TRBJ1-3; a weak D match, TRBD1 (5 bases). The V and J ends lost 0 bases and 2 bases respectively, with 6 bases between them. Germline CDR1 is SGHRS and CDR2 is YFSETQ. CDR3 length: 14 residues. DNA for the CDR3: TGCGCCAGCAGCTTGGAGACAGCTGGAAACACCATATATTTT. Translated, it gives CASSLETAGNTIYF.

This clonotype was counted ten times or more. As DNA, the CDR3 is TGTGCCAGCAGTTTGGGATCTGGAAACACCATATATTTT. Translation: CASSLGSGNTIYF. The chain carries TRBV12-3 or TRBV12-4 and TRBJ1-3; D gene unclear. The V end lost 3 bases, the J end lost 1 base, and 4 bases lay between the germline ends. The CDR3 runs to 13 residues.

The rearrangement uses TRBV20-1 and TRBJ2-7; 11 bases fit TRBD2. Germline V gives CDR1 DFQATT, CDR2 SNEGSKA (reference sequence). The CDR3 loop spans 16 amino acids. With 1 base clipped from V and 1 base from J, the junction kept 6 bases outside the gene matches. The CDR3 DNA follows: TGCAGTGCTAGAGCTCACCTAGCGGGGGGTTCCTACGAGCAGTACTTC. Protein product: CSARAHLAGGSYEQYF.